The 21 T cell receptor beta chains below come from one sample, sequenced in a study of OX40 agonist ivuxolimab in advanced cancers. Here immunoSEQ multiplex PCR was the method, and the copy in TCRdb shows in-frame clones only, minus some. The data contain 55,000 to 75,000 clones, about 82% of them singletons. Source: CD4+ or CD8+ T cells sorted from blood, taken in a trial of the OX40 agonist ivuxolimab. These receptors were collected from an adult with an advanced solid tumor such as melanoma, head and neck, liver or kidney cancer.

The V and J genes are TRBV5-6 and TRBJ1-2; TRBD1 might be the D (6 bases). Germline lookup yields CDR1 SGHDT and CDR2 YYEEEE. Trimming cost V 4 bases and J 8 bases, with 15 bases left between them. The CDR3 contains 13 residues. The CDR3 DNA follows: TGTGCCAGCAGCCCGAGGGGGGGTGCCGGCTACACCTTC. Translating it yields CASSPRGGAGYTF.

This chain connects TRBV5-1 to TRBJ2-1; 7 positions match TRBD1. The germline V gene has CDR1 SGHRS and CDR2 YFSETQ. This CDR3 is built from 15 residues. V lost 2 bases, J lost 3 bases, and 5 bases stayed unmatched. The CDR3 sequence: CASSFDGQVYNEQFF. As DNA, the CDR3 is TGCGCCAGCAGCTTTGATGGACAGGTCTACAATGAGCAGTTCTTC.

The V gene is TRBV7-3, the J gene TRBJ2-1; D may correspond to TRBD1 or TRBD2 (5 bases each). Germline CDR1 and CDR2: SGHTA and FQGTGA. Deletions cut 3 bases from V and 7 bases from J, with 19 bases between. This CDR3 is 16 amino acids long. The CDR3 loop reads CASSLGSRGVRNEQFF. CDR3 sequence (DNA): TGTGCCAGCAGCTTGGGCTCTAGAGGGGTCAGGAATGAGCAGTTCTTC.

CDR3 region: CASSGIQGTGELFF. As DNA, the CDR3 is TGCGCCAGCAGCGGTATACAGGGAACCGGGGAGCTGTTTTTT. The chain joins TRBV5-1 to TRBJ2-2; tentative D call: TRBD1 (6 bases). The germline gives CDR1 SGHRS, CDR2 YFSETQ. The ends were cut back, 4 bases at V and 5 bases at J, with 12 bases in the middle. CDR3 length: 14 amino acids. Using reference TRBV5-1 and TRBJ2-2 for the parts outside the CDR3, the full variable domain is KAGVTQTPRYLIKTRGQQVTLSCSPISGHRSVSWYQQTPGQGLQFLFEYFSETQRNKGNFPGRFSGRQFSNSRSEMNVSTLELGDSALYLCASSGIQGTGELFFGEGSRLTVL.

This chain joins TRBV5-6 and TRBJ2-2; perhaps TRBD2 as D (5 bases). The CDR3 length is 18 residues. Germline loops: CDR1 SGHDT, CDR2 YYEEEE. V shed 0 bases and J shed 2 bases, with 17 bases lying between them. The CDR3 loop is CASSLGPSSLANTGELFF. DNA of the CDR3: TGTGCCAGCAGCTTGGGGCCTAGCTCCCTAGCTAACACCGGGGAGCTGTTTTTT.

This chain links TRBV7-3 with TRBJ1-2, with 9 bases that match TRBD1. CDR3 length equals 14 residues. From germline, CDR1 is SGHTA and CDR2 FQGTGA. V gave up 5 bases and J gave up 2 bases; unmatched junction bases: 3. Here the CDR3 reads CASSLGQGNYGYTF. The CDR3 DNA is TGTGCCAGCAGCCTCGGACAGGGGAACTATGGCTACACCTTC.

This clone has a handful of counts. The CDR3 is CASSLVGAGAGQETQYF. In nucleotides, the CDR3 is TGTGCCAGCAGCTTAGTTGGAGCGGGGGCAGGGCAAGAGACCCAGTACTTC. The J gene is TRBJ2-5, the V gene TRBV7-2; 8 bases align to TRBD2. V lost 1 base and J lost 2; bases outside the gene matches: 9. The CDR3 covers 17 residues. CDR1 and CDR2 (germline): SGHTA, FQGNSA.

The chain combines TRBV2 with TRBJ1-1, with a possible D match to TRBD1 (6 bases). The germline gives CDR1 SNHLY, CDR2 FYNNEI. The CDR3 totals 14 residues. Trimming left V 6 bases short and J 4 bases short, with 15 bases between. The DNA of the CDR3 is TGTGCCAGCAGGGTACAGGAGGGGGGCACTGAAGCTTTCTTT. As protein: CASRVQEGGTEAFF.

This clone came up a few times. This chain joins TRBV14 and TRBJ2-2; no definite D call. The germline V gene has CDR1 SGHDN and CDR2 FVKESK. V dropped 0 bases and J dropped 7 bases, with 12 bases sitting between them. CDR3 length equals 15 residues. CDR3 nucleotides: TGTGCCAGCAGCCAAGATCTCACGGTCTACGGGGAGCTGTTTTTT. It specifies CASSQDLTVYGELFF.

The chain links TRBV5-4 to TRBJ2-5, with D perhaps given as TRBD1 or TRBD2 (5 bases each). The germline CDR1 and CDR2 sequences are SGHNT and YYREEE (reference sequence). CDR3 length: 13 residues. V was shortened by 4 bases and J by 0 bases, with 7 bases between the two germline ends. The CDR3 coding sequence is TGTGCCAGCAGCAGGGACCACCAAGAGACCCAGTACTTC. Translating it yields CASSRDHQETQYF.

V usage is TRBV5-6 and J usage is TRBJ2-1; maybe TRBD2 (6 bases). V lost 4 bases and J 5 bases, leaving 19 bases between the germline ends. CDR3 size: 16 residues. Germline assignment: CDR1 SGHDT and CDR2 YYEEEE. CDR3 loop: CASSLLGGGGDNEQFF. The CDR3, as DNA: TGTGCCAGCAGCCTCTTGGGGGGAGGAGGAGACAATGAGCAGTTCTTC. The full variable domain, with the rest looked up from reference TRBV5-6 and TRBJ2-1, is DAGVTQSPTHLIKTRGQQVTLRCSPKSGHDTVSWYQQALGQGPQFIFQYYEEEERQRGNFPDRFSGHQFPNYSSELNVNALLLGDSALYLCASSLLGGGGDNEQFFGPGTRLTVL.

The chain combines TRBV28 with TRBJ1-1; TRBD1 might be the D (5 bases). V shed 3 bases and J shed 6 bases, with 14 bases lying between them. The CDR3 is 14 residues long. Germline V gene data show CDR1 as MDHEN and CDR2 as SYDVKM. The CDR3 bases are TGTGCCAGCAGTTTCTGGAGCGGGGGGGCTGAAGCTTTCTTT. Protein product: CASSFWSGGAEAFF. Based on the CDR3 plus reference TRBV28 and TRBJ1-1, the full variable domain is DVKVTQSSRYLVKRTGEKVFLECVQDMDHENMFWYRQDPGLGLRLIYFSYDVKMKEKGDIPEGYSVSREKKERFSLILESASTNQTSMYLCASSFWSGGAEAFFGQGTRLTVV.

The V gene is TRBV6-1, the J gene TRBJ2-7, with D uncertain. In germline, CDR1 is MNHNS, CDR2 SASEGT. This CDR3 has 17 amino acids. Trimming cost V 3 bases and J 3 bases, with 21 bases left between them. CDR3 DNA: TGTGCCAGCAGTGAGCTGGGTAGGCGTCGCTGGAACTACGAGCAGTACTTC. It yields the protein CASSELGRRRWNYEQYF.

The chain recombines TRBV4-1 with TRBJ1-5; 8 nucleotides align to TRBD1. V was clipped by 4 bases and J by 2 bases; unmatched bases: 4. The CDR3 length is 15 residues. Germline CDR1 is MGHRA and CDR2 is YSYEKL. CDR3 coding DNA: TGCGCCAGCAGCCTTGAGACAGGGGGCAATCAGCCCCAGCATTTT. It codes for CASSLETGGNQPQHF.

The chain has TRBV7-2 and TRBJ1-3; D call uncertain. CDR3 length: 13 amino acids. Trimming cost V 5 bases and J 2 bases, with 7 bases left between them. In germline, CDR1 is SGHTA, CDR2 FQGNSA. This CDR3 reads CASSHPTGNTIYF. Written as DNA, the CDR3 is TGTGCCAGCAGCCACCCCACTGGAAACACCATATATTTT.

CDR3 in amino acids: CASSVSGTSNEQFF. The CDR3, as DNA: TGTGCCAGCAGCGTTTCCGGGACTTCCAATGAGCAGTTCTTC. V usage is TRBV7-3 and J usage is TRBJ2-1, with D maybe TRBD2 (6 bases). The V end was cut by 5 bases, the J end by 6 bases, with 14 bases between. Germline V gives CDR1 SGHTA, CDR2 FQGTGA. The length of the CDR3 is 14 residues.

The chain recombines TRBV19 with TRBJ2-1, with TRBD1 matching 10 bases. Germline CDR1 reads LNHDA; CDR2 reads SQIVND (reference sequence). Trimming at V came to 4 bases and at J to 9 bases, leaving 12 bases not matched to a gene. The CDR3 has 16 residues. CDR3 DNA: TGTGCCAGTAGTACAACCCCGGGACAGGGGAAGGCTGAGCAGTTCTTC. It yields the protein CASSTTPGQGKAEQFF.

V and J are TRBV5-1 and TRBJ2-3, with unresolved D. Trimming stripped 0 bases from V and 1 base from J, with 6 bases between. Germline V gene lookup returns CDR1 SGHRS and CDR2 YFSETQ. The CDR3 is 14 amino acids. The CDR3 protein is CASSLVQGTDTQYF. In DNA, the CDR3 is TGCGCCAGCAGCTTGGTGCAGGGCACAGATACGCAGTATTTT.

V and J are TRBV7-2 and TRBJ1-2; 12 bases agree with TRBD1. The CDR3 covers 15 residues. Losses at the gene ends were 1 base for V and 7 bases for J; bases not matched to a gene: 4. The germline V gene has CDR1 SGHTA and CDR2 FQGNSA. The CDR3 nucleotides are TGTGCCAGCAGCTTAGGGGGGACAGGGGGCCCTGGCTACACCTTC. Encoded protein: CASSLGGTGGPGYTF.

The chain has TRBV19 and TRBJ1-2, with 8 bases identical to TRBD1. The CDR3 runs to 12 residues. V trimming: 6 bases; J trimming: 4 bases; junction bases outside the gene matches: 1. Germline CDR1 is LNHDA and CDR2 is SQIVND (reference sequence). CDR3 loop: CASSGQGYGYTF. The CDR3, as DNA: TGTGCCAGTAGCGGACAGGGCTATGGCTACACCTTC.

The rearrangement joins TRBV9 to TRBJ1-1; no reliable D call. There are 15 residues in the CDR3. V lost 0 bases, J lost 0 bases, and 9 bases lay in between. CDR1 is SGDLS, CDR2 YYNGEE, per germline. CDR3 in amino acids: CASSVEFPLNTEAFF. The CDR3 bases are TGTGCCAGCAGCGTAGAGTTCCCCCTGAACACTGAAGCTTTCTTT.